What follows describes a single T cell receptor beta chain. Its specificity is unknown. CDR1 and CDR2 (germline): SGHAT, FQNNGV. Trimming at V came to 3 bases and at J to 5 bases, leaving 6 bases not matched to a gene. The CDR3 runs to 14 residues. Primers included in the PCR were 60 Vbeta and 13 Jbeta primers. In the authors' workflow: In a later analysis, of around 85 million unique beta chains, about 11 million appeared in at least two donors. Measured with immunoSEQ multiplex PCR; TCRdb has only the in-frame clones, and not every one. For V, J and clone size, that table is used; D and trimming come from the DNA. This table has under 130,000 clones, roughly three quarters appearing once. This sample is part of a study of cytomegalovirus exposure and HLA in healthy donors. The study, taken as a whole, reports: As a later analysis showed, a missense DCLRE1C variant was linked to trimming of TCR beta V- and J-genes. Segments of the TCR beta V type were, in most cases, productive about 87% or about 30% of the time in an earlier analysis. Associated with HLA alleles at 0.05 false discovery rate in a later analysis were over 15,000 TCR beta sequences.

The TCR was taken from a man aged 25 to 40 in good health and CMV-seronegative. The V and J genes are TRBV11-2 and TRBJ2-5; 7 nucleotides align to TRBD2. Sequenced material: PBMCs. The CDR3 DNA follows: TGTGCCAGCAGCTTTTGGGGGGGGGAGGAGACCCAGTACTTC. Protein: CASSFWGGEETQYF.